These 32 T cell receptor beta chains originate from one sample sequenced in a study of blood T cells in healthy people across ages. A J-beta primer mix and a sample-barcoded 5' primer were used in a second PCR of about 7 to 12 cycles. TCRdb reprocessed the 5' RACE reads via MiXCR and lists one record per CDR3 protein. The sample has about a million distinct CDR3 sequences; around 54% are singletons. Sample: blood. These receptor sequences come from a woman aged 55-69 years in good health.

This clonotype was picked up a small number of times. CDR3 DNA: TGTGCCAGCAGCAGGGACCCAAACCGGGGCTACGAGCAGTACTTC. The encoded protein is CASSRDPNRGYEQYF. This chain links TRBV12-3 or TRBV12-4 with TRBJ2-7; D possibly matches TRBD1 or TRBD2 (5 bases each). Trimming left V 6 bases short and J 3 bases short, with 18 bases between. The CDR3 consists of 15 residues.

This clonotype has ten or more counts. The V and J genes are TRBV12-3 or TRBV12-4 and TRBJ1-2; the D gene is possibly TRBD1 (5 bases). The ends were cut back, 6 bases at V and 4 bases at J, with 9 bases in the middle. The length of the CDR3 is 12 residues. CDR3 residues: CASSLGVYGYTF. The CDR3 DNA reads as TGTGCCAGCAGCTTGGGGGTCTATGGCTACACCTTC.

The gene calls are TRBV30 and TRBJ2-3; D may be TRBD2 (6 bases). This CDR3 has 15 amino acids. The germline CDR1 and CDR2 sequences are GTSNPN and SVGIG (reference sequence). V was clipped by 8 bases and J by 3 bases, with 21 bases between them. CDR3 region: CAVRGGPIVTDTQYF. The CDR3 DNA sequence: TGTGCCGTCAGAGGAGGGCCGATAGTTACAGATACGCAGTATTTT.

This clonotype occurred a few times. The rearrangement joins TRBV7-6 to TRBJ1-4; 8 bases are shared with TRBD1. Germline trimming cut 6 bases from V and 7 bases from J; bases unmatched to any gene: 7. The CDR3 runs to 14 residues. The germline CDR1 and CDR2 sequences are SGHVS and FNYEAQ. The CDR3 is CASSPDREGEKLFF. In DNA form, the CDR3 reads TGTGCCAGCAGTCCGGACAGGGAAGGTGAAAAACTGTTTTTT.

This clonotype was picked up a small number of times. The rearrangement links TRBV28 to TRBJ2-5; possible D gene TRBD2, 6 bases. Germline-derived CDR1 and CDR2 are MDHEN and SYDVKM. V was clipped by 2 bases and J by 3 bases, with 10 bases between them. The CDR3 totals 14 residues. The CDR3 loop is CASSLVGGKETQYF. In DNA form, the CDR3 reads TGTGCCAGCAGTTTAGTTGGAGGGAAAGAGACCCAGTACTTC.

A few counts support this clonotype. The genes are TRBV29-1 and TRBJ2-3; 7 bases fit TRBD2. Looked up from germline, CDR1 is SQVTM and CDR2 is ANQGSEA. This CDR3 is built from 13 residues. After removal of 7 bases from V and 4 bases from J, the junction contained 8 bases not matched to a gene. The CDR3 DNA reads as TGCAGCGCTCCAGGCGGGAGCCCAGATACGCAGTATTTT. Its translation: CSAPGGSPDTQYF.

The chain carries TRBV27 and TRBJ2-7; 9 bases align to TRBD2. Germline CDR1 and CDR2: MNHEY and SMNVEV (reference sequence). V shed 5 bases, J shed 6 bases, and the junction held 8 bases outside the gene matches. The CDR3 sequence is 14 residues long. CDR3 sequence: CASSTGTSRCEQYF. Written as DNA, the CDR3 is TGTGCCAGCAGTACCGGGACTAGCCGTTGCGAGCAGTACTTC.

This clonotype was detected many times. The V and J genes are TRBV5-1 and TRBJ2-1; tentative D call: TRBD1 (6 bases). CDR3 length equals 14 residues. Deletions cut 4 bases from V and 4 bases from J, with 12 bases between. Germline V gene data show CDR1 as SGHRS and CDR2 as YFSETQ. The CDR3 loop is CASSLLGAYNEQFF. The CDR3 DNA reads TGCGCCAGCAGCCTTTTGGGGGCTTACAATGAGCAGTTCTTC.

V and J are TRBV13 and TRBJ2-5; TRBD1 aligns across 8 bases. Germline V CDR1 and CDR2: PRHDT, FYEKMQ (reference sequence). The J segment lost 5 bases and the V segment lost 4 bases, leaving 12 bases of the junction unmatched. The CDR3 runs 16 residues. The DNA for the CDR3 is TGTGCCAGCAGCTCCGTAGCCGGACAGGGCGCCGAGACCCAGTACTTC. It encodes CASSSVAGQGAETQYF. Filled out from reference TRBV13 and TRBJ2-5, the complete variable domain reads AAGVIQSPRHLIKEKRETATLKCYPIPRHDTVYWYQQGPGQDPQFLISFYEKMQSDKGSIPDRFSAQQFSDYHSELNMSSLELGDSALYFCASSSVAGQGAETQYFGPGTRLLVL.

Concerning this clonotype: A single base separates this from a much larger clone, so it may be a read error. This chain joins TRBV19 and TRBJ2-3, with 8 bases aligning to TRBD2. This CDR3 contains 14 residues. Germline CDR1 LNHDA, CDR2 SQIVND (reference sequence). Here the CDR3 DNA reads TGTGCCCGTAGTCGCGGGAGGAGCACAGATACGCAGTATTTT. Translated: CARSRGRSTDTQYF.

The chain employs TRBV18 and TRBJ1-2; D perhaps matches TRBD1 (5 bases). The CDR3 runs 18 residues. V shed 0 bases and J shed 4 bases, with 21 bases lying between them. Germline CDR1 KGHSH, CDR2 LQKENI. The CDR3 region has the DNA TGTGCCAGCTCACCACCAATACTCGTGCTGGACAACTCCTATGGCTACACCTTC. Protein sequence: CASSPPILVLDNSYGYTF.

The CDR3 coding sequence is TGTGCCACCCAAGGAGCCAATGAGCAGTTCTTC. Amino acids: CATQGANEQFF. V usage is TRBV28 and J usage is TRBJ2-1; D unclear. Trimming removed 10 bases at V and 6 bases at J, with 10 bases between. Germline V CDR1 and CDR2: MDHEN, SYDVKM. CDR3 size: 11 residues.

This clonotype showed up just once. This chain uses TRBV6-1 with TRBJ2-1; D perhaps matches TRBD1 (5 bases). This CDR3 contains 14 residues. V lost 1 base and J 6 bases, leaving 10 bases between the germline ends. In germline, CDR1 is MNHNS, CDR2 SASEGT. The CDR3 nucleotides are TGTGCCAGCAGTGAAGGCAGGGTGGTCAATGAGCAGTTCTTC. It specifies CASSEGRVVNEQFF.

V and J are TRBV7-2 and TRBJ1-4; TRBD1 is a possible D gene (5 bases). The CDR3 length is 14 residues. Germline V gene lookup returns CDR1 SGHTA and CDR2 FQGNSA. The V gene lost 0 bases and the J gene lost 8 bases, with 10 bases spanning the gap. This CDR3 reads CASSLAGTGEKLFF. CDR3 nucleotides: TGTGCCAGCAGCTTAGCCGGGACTGGGGAAAAACTGTTTTTT.

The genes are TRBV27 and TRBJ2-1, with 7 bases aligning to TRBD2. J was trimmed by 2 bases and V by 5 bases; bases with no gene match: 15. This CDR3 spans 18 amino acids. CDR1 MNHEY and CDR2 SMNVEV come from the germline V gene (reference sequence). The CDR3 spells CASSEQGRADSPYNEQFF. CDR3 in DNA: TGTGCCAGCAGTGAACAAGGGAGGGCGGACTCTCCCTACAATGAGCAGTTCTTC.

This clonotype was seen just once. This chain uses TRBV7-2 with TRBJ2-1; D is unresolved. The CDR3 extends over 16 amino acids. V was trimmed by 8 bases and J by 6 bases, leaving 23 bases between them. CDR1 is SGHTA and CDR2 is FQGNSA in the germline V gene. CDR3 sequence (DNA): TGTGCCAGCGCGCCAGGCAACCGGAACTCGTGCAATGAGCAGTTCTTC. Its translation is CASAPGNRNSCNEQFF.

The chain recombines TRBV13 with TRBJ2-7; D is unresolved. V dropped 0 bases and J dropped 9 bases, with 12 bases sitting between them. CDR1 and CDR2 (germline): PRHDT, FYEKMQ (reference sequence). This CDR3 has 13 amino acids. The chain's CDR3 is CASSLGLSDGQYF. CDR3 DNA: TGTGCCAGCAGCTTAGGCCTAAGTGACGGGCAGTACTTC.

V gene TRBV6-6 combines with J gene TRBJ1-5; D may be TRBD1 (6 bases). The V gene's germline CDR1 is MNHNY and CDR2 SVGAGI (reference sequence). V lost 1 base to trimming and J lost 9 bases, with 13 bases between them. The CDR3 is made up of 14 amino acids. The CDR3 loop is CASSYYPGQRPQHF. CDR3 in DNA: TGTGCCAGCAGTTACTACCCGGGACAAAGGCCCCAGCATTTT.

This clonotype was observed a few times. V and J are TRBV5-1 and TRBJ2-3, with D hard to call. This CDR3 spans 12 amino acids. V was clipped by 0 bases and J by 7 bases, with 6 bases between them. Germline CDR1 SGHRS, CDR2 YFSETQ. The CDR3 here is CASSLEGNTQYF. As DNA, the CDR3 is TGCGCCAGCAGCTTGGAAGGGAATACGCAGTATTTT.

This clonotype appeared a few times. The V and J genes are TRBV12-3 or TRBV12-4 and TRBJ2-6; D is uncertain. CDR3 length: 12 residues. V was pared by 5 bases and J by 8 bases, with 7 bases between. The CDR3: CASSPFTNVLTF. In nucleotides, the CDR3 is TGTGCCAGCAGTCCCTTTACCAACGTCCTGACTTTC.

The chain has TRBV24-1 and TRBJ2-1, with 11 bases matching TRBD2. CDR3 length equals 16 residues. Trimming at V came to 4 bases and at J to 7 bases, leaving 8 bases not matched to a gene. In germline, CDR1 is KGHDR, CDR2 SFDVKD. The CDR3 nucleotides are TGTGCCACCAGTGACCCTATGGGGACTAGCGGAAATGAGCAGTTCTTC. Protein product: CATSDPMGTSGNEQFF.

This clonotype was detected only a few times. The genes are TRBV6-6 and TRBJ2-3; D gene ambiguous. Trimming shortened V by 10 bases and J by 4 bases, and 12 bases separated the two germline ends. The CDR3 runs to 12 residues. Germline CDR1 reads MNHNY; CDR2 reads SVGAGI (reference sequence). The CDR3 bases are TGTGCCACCACAACAGAGTCAGATACGCAGTATTTT. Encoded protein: CATTTESDTQYF.

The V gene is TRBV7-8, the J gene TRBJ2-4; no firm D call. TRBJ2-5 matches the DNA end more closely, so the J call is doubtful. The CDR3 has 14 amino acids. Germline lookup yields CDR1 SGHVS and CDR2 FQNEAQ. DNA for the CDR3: TGTGCCAGCAGCTCTGCTCGGATAGGAGAGACCCAGTACTTC. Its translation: CASSSARIGETQYF.

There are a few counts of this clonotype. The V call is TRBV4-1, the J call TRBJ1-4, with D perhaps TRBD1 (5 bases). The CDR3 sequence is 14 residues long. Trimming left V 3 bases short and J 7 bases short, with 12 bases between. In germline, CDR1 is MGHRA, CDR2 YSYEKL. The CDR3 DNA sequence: TGCGCCAGCAGCCAGAATCGGACACCTGAAAAACTGTTTTTT. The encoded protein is CASSQNRTPEKLFF.

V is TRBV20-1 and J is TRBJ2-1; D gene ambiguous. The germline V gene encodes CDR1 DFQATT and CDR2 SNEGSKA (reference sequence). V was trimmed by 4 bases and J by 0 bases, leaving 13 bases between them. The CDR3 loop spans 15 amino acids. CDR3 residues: CSAIAGSSSYNEQFF. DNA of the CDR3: TGCAGTGCTATCGCCGGATCCAGCTCCTACAATGAGCAGTTCTTC.

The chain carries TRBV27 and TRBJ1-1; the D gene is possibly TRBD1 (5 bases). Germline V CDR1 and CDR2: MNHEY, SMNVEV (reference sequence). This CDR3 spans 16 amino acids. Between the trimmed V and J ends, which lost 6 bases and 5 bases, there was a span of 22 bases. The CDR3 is CASSPYGTGRGTEAFF. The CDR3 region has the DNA TGTGCCAGCAGCCCCTACGGGACGGGACGGGGGACTGAAGCTTTCTTT.

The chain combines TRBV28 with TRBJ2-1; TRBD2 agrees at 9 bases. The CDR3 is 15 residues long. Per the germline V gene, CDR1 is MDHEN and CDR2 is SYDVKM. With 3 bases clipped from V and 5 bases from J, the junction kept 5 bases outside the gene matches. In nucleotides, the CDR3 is TGTGCCAGCAGTTTTTTGGCTAGCGGGGACAATGAGCAGTTCTTC. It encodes CASSFLASGDNEQFF.

The CDR3 loop is CASSPHQGSSYEQYF. CDR3 nucleotides: TGCGCCAGCAGCCCCCACCAGGGGAGCTCCTACGAGCAGTACTTC. The chain uses TRBV5-1 and TRBJ2-7; D is perhaps TRBD1 (6 bases). The CDR3 loop spans 15 amino acids. V was cut by 4 bases and J by 0 bases, with 14 bases left in between. Germline CDR1 and CDR2: SGHRS and YFSETQ.

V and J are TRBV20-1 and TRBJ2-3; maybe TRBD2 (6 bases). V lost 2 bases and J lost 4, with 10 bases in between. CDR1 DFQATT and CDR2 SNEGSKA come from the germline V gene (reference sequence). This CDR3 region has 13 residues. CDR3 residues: CSARIGSPDTQYF. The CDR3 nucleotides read TGCAGTGCTAGAATCGGGAGCCCAGATACGCAGTATTTT.

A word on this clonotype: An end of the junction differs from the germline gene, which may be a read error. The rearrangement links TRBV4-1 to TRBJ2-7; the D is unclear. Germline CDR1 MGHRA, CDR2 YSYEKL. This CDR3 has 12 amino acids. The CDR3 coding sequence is TGCGCCAGCAGCCAGATGGGCGTGGAGCCGTACTTC. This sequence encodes CASSQMGVEPYF.

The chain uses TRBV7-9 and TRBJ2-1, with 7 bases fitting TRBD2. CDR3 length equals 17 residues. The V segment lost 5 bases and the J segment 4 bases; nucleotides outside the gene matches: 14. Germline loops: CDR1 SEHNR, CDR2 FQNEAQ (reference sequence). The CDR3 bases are TGTGCCAGCAGCGCTAGTACTCCTAGCGGAGAGTACAATGAGCAGTTCTTC. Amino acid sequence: CASSASTPSGEYNEQFF. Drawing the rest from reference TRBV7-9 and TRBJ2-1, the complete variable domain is DTGVSQNPRHKITKRGQNVTFRCDPISEHNRLYWYRQTLGQGPEFLTYFQNEAQLEKSRLLSDRFSAERPKGSFSTLEIQRTEQGDSAMYLCASSASTPSGEYNEQFFGPGTRLTVL.

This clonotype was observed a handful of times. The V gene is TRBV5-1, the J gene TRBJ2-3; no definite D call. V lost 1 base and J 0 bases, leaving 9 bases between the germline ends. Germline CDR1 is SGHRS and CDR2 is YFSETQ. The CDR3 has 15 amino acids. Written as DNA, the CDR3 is TGCGCCAGCAGCTTGAGCCAGCCTAGCACAGATACGCAGTATTTT. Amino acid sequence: CASSLSQPSTDTQYF.